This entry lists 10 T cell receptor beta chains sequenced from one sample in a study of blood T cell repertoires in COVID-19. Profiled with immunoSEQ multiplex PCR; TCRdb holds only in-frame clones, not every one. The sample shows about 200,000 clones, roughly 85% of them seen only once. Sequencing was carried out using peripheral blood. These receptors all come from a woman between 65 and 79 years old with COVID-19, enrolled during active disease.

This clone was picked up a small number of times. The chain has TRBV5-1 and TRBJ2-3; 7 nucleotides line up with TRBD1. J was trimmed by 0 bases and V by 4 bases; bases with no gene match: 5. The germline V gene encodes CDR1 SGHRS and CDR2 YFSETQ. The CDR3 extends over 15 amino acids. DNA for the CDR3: TGCGCCAGCAGCCGACAGGGAATCAGCACAGATACGCAGTATTTT. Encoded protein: CASSRQGISTDTQYF.

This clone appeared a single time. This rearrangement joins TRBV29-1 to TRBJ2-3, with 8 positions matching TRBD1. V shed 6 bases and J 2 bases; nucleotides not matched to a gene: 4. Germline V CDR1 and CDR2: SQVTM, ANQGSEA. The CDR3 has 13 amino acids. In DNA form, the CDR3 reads TGCAGCGTCAGACAGGGGAACACAGATACGCAGTATTTT. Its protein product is CSVRQGNTDTQYF.

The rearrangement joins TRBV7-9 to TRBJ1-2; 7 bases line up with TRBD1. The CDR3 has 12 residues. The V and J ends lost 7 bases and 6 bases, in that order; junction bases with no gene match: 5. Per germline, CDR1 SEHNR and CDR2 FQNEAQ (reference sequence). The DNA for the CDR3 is TGTGCCAGCACTTGGCAGGGGGATGGCTACACCTTC. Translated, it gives CASTWQGDGYTF.

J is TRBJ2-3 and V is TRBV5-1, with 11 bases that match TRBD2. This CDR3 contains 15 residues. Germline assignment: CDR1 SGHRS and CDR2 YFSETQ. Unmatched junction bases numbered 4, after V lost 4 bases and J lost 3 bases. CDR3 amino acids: CASSPGLAATDTQYF. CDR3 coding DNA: TGCGCCAGCAGCCCGGGACTAGCGGCAACAGATACGCAGTATTTT. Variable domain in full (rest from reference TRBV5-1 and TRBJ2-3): KAGVTQTPRYLIKTRGQQVTLSCSPISGHRSVSWYQQTPGQGLQFLFEYFSETQRNKGNFPGRFSGRQFSNSRSEMNVSTLELGDSALYLCASSPGLAATDTQYFGPGTRLTVL.

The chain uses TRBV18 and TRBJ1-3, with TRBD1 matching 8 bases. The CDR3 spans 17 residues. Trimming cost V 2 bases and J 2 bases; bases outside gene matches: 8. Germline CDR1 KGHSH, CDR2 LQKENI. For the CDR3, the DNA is TGTGCCAGCTCACCAGGGGTTGTCAGGGGGCCTGGAAACACCATATATTTT. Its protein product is CASSPGVVRGPGNTIYF.

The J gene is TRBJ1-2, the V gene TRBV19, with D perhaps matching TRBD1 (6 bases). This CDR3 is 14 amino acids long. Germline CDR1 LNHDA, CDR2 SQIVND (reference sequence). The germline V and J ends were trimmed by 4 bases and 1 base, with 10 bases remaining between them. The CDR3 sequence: CASSRDKLNYGYTF. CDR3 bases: TGTGCCAGTAGTAGGGACAAGCTTAACTATGGCTACACCTTC.

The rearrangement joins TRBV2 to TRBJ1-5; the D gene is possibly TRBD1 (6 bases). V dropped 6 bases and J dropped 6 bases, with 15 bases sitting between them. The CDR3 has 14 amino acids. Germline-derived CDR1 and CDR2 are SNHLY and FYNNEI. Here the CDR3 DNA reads TGTGCCAGCAGACCCTCCACAGGGATTCAGCCCCAGCATTTT. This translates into CASRPSTGIQPQHF.

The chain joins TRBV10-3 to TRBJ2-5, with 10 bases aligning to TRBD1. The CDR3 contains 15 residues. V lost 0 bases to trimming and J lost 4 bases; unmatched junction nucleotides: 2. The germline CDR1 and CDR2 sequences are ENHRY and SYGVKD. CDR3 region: CAISESWTGGETQYF. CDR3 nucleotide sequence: TGTGCCATCAGTGAGTCTTGGACAGGGGGAGAGACCCAGTACTTC.

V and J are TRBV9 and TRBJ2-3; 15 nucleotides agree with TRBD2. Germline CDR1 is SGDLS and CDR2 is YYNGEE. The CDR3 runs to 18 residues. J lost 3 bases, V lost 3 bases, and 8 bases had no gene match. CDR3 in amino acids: CASSEPRTSGRGTDTQYF. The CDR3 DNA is TGTGCCAGCAGCGAACCTAGGACTAGCGGGAGGGGAACAGATACGCAGTATTTT.

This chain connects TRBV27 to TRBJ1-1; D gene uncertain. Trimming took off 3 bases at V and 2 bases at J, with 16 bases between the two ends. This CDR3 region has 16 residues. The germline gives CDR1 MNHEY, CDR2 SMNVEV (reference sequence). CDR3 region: CASSLGGPAGNTEAFF. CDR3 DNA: TGTGCCAGCAGTTTGGGAGGCCCGGCAGGCAACACTGAAGCTTTCTTT.